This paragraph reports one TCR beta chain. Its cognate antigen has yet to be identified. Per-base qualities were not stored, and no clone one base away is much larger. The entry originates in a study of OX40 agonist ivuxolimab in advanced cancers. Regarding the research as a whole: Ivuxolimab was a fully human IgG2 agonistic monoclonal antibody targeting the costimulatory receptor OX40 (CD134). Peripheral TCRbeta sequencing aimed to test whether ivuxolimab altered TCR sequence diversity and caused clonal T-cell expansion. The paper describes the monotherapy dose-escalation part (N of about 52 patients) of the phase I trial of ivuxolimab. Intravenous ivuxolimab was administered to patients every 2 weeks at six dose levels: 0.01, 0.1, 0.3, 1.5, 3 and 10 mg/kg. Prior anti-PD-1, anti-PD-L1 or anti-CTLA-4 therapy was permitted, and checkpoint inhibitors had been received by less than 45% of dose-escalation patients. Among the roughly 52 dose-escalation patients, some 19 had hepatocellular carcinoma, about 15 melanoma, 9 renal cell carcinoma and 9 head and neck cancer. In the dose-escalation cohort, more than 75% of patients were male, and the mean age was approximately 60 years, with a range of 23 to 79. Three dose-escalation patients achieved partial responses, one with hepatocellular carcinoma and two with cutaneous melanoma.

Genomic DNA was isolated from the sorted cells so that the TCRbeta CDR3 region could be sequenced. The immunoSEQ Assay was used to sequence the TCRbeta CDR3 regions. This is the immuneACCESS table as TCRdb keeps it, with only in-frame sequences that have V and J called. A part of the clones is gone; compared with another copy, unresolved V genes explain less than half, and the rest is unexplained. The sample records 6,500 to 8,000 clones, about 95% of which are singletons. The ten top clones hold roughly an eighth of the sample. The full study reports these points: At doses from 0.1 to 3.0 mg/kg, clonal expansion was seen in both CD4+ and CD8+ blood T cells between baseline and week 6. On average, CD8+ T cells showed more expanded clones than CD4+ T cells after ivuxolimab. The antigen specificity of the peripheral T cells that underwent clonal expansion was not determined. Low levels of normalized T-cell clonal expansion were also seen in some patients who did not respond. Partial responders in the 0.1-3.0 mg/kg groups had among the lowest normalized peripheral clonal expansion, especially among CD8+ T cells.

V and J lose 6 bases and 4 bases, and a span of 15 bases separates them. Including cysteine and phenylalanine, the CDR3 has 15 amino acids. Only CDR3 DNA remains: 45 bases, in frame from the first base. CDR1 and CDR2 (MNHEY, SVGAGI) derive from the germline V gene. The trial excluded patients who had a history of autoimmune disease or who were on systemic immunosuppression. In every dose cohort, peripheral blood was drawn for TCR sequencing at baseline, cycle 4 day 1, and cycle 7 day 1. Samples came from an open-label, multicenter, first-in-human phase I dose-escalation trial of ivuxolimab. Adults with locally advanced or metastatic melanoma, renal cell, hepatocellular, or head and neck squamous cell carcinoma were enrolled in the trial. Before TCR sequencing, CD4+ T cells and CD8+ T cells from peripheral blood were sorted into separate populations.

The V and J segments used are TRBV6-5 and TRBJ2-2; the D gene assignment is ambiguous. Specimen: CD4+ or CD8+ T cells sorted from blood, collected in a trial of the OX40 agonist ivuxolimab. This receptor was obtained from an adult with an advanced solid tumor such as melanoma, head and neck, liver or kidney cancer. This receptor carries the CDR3 CASSFGRLGTGELFF. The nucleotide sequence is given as TGTGCCAGCAGCTTCGGCCGCTTGGGCACCGGGGAGCTGTTTTTT.